A single sample gave rise to the 16 T cell receptor beta chains below, sequenced in a study of shared clonotypes between healthy human individuals. Using immunoSEQ multiplex PCR, the repertoire was profiled, and TCRdb retains in-frame clones only, with some absent. Of roughly 1.4 million clones listed, approximately 98.5% were seen once; the top ten hold 0.36%. The material sequenced was naive CD4+ T cells sorted from blood. The subset: CD45RA+ positively selected. The source of these receptors is a man aged 25 to 40 in good health.

The chain joins TRBV29-1 to TRBJ2-3, with 11 bases matching TRBD2. This CDR3 has 12 residues. CDR1 and CDR2 from the germline V gene are SQVTM and ANQGSEA. The trim removed 7 bases at V and 4 bases at J, leaving 1 base unmatched. For the CDR3, the DNA is TGCAGCGGACTAGCGGGGCCAGATACGCAGTATTTT. Translating it yields CSGLAGPDTQYF.

This chain joins TRBV7-9 and TRBJ1-5; no reliable D call. The V and J ends lost 1 base and 3 bases respectively, with 10 bases between them. Germline V gene data show CDR1 as SEHNR and CDR2 as FQNEAQ (reference sequence). This CDR3 region has 15 residues. The CDR3: CASSLEGSTNQPQHF. CDR3 sequence (DNA): TGTGCCAGCAGCTTAGAGGGCAGCACCAATCAGCCCCAGCATTTT.

The chain links TRBV6-5 to TRBJ2-7; possibly TRBD2 for D (5 bases). The germline CDR1 and CDR2 sequences are MNHEY and SVGAGI. V was shortened by 6 bases and J by 5 bases, with 14 bases between the two germline ends. The CDR3 has 13 residues. CDR3 residues: CASRTTRTHEQYF. The CDR3 region has the DNA TGTGCCAGCAGAACTACTAGAACCCACGAGCAGTACTTC.

The DNA for the CDR3 is TGTGCCACCAGCCGACCCTTTCGTGAGCAGTTCTTC. It specifies CATSRPFREQFF. The chain uses TRBV15 and TRBJ2-1; D is uncertain. The CDR3 is 12 amino acids. Trimming stripped 5 bases from V and 9 bases from J, with 11 bases between. From germline, CDR1 is LNHNV and CDR2 YYDKDF (reference sequence).

The rearrangement joins TRBV11-2 to TRBJ2-7; D could derive from TRBD1 or TRBD2 (5 bases each). The germline V gene encodes CDR1 SGHAT and CDR2 FQNNGV. The CDR3 length is 14 residues. Trimming took 5 bases from V and 2 from J, leaving 13 bases between them. The CDR3 sequence: CASSKRDGTYEQYF. The CDR3 nucleotides are TGTGCCAGCAGCAAGAGGGACGGCACCTACGAGCAGTACTTC.

The rearrangement uses TRBV29-1 and TRBJ1-2; 7 bases are a match to TRBD1. The V gene end was trimmed by 6 bases and the J gene end by 8 bases; junction bases not matched to a gene: 15. The CDR3 is 14 amino acids. Germline CDR1 and CDR2: SQVTM and ANQGSEA. CDR3 sequence (DNA): TGCAGCGTCGATAGACCTGACAGGGTGGACGGCTACACCTTC. Its protein is CSVDRPDRVDGYTF.

The V call is TRBV27, the J call TRBJ2-1; D is possibly TRBD1 or TRBD2 (5 bases each). V was clipped by 2 bases and J by 7 bases, with 12 bases between them. This CDR3 spans 14 amino acids. Per the germline V gene, CDR1 is MNHEY and CDR2 is SMNVEV (reference sequence). This chain's CDR3 is CASSLRDPRNEQFF. In DNA form, the CDR3 reads TGTGCCAGCAGTTTAAGGGACCCAAGGAATGAGCAGTTCTTC.

To note about this clone: Other DNA sequences from this sample encode an identical CDR3 as well. This chain links TRBV18 with TRBJ2-3; D gene ambiguous. Germline V gene data show CDR1 as KGHSH and CDR2 as LQKENI. The CDR3 has 11 residues. V was clipped by 5 bases and J by 4 bases, with 4 bases between them. CDR3 sequence: CASSRADTQYF. The CDR3 nucleotides read TGTGCCAGCTCAAGGGCAGATACGCAGTATTTT.

This clone was recorded once. The chain joins TRBV28 to TRBJ2-1; weak D call: TRBD1 (6 bases). The CDR3 totals 16 residues. CDR1 MDHEN and CDR2 SYDVKM come from the germline V gene. V lost 5 bases, J lost 2 bases, and 16 bases lay in between. CDR3 bases: TGTGCCAGCAGTGGTACAGGGTCTCCCGCCTACAATGAGCAGTTCTTC. This encodes CASSGTGSPAYNEQFF.

The V gene is TRBV5-5, the J gene TRBJ2-7, with D hard to call. Trimming removed 4 bases at V and 0 bases at J, with 11 bases between. Germline-derived CDR1 and CDR2 are SGHKS and YYEKEE (reference sequence). The CDR3 is 14 amino acids. CDR3 DNA: TGTGCCAGCAGCAGGAGCCTAAGCTCCTACGAGCAGTACTTC. Protein: CASSRSLSSYEQYF.

The chain uses TRBV19 and TRBJ1-5, with D unresolved. Trimming removed 3 bases from V and 4 bases from J, with 13 bases in between. This CDR3 comprises 15 residues. CDR1 and CDR2 (germline): LNHDA, SQIVND (reference sequence). CDR3 DNA: TGTGCCAGTAGTATCCGGGGTGGTTGGAATCAGCCCCAGCATTTT. Protein sequence: CASSIRGGWNQPQHF.

This clone was seen a single time. The chain couples TRBV28 to TRBJ2-3; 7 bases are a match to TRBD1. The V segment lost 3 bases and the J segment 0 bases; nucleotides outside the gene matches: 3. Germline-derived CDR1 and CDR2 are MDHEN and SYDVKM. The CDR3 has 15 amino acids. This CDR3 reads CASSFGGQSTDTQYF. Here the CDR3 DNA reads TGTGCCAGCAGTTTTGGGGGACAGAGCACAGATACGCAGTATTTT. The full variable domain, rest sourced from reference TRBV28 and TRBJ2-3, is DVKVTQSSRYLVKRTGEKVFLECVQDMDHENMFWYRQDPGLGLRLIYFSYDVKMKEKGDIPEGYSVSREKKERFSLILESASTNQTSMYLCASSFGGQSTDTQYFGPGTRLTVL.

CDR3 protein: CATRLAGSDTQYF. For the CDR3, the DNA is TGTGCAACCCGACTAGCGGGATCAGATACGCAGTATTTT. The V and J genes are TRBV6-5 and TRBJ2-3; 11 bases align to TRBD2. The CDR3 extends over 13 amino acids. The germline gives CDR1 MNHEY, CDR2 SVGAGI.

The chain joins TRBV9 to TRBJ2-1, with no clear D. V lost 4 bases, J lost 8 bases, and 22 bases lay in between. CDR3 length: 16 residues. CDR1 is SGDLS and CDR2 is YYNGEE in the germline V gene. The CDR3 here is CASSSSGSPILYEQFF. The CDR3 DNA is TGTGCCAGCAGCTCTAGTGGGTCTCCTATTTTGTATGAGCAGTTCTTC.

The chain recombines TRBV9 with TRBJ1-3; D possibly corresponds to TRBD1 (6 bases). This CDR3 comprises 14 residues. V was clipped by 3 bases and J by 0 bases, with 7 bases between them. Germline V gives CDR1 SGDLS, CDR2 YYNGEE. This CDR3 is CASSDRVSGNTIYF. CDR3 nucleotides: TGTGCCAGCAGCGACAGGGTCTCTGGAAACACCATATATTTT.

The chain has TRBV5-1 and TRBJ2-2, with TRBD1 identical over 11 bases. Trimming at V came to 0 bases and at J to 6 bases, leaving 1 base not matched to a gene. The germline V gene encodes CDR1 SGHRS and CDR2 YFSETQ. The CDR3 consists of 15 residues. The CDR3 sequence: CASSLGTGGPGELFF. For the CDR3, the DNA is TGCGCCAGCAGCTTGGGGACAGGGGGCCCCGGGGAGCTGTTTTTT.